The entry below describes one T cell receptor (beta chain). Assay used: immunoSEQ multiplex PCR; TCRdb lists only in-frame clones, some missing. The sample gives about 120,000 clones, approximately 85% of which show up once; roughly 3.7% is in the top ten. The source of the sample is a study of T cell responses to AZD1222 COVID-19 vaccine. Sequences were derived from peripheral blood, sampled on day 0 of MenACWY control vaccination. The sequence was collected from an adult in good health.

The CDR3 is CASSGTGARRTGELFF. The DNA for the CDR3 is TGTGCCAGCAGTGGAACGGGGGCGAGACGCACCGGGGAGCTGTTTTTT. The chain couples TRBV28 to TRBJ2-2, with D perhaps being TRBD1 or TRBD2 (6 bases each). Trimming removed 5 bases at V and 4 bases at J, with 17 bases between. Germline V gives CDR1 MDHEN, CDR2 SYDVKM. The CDR3 is made up of 16 amino acids. The variable domain in full, completed from reference TRBV28 and TRBJ2-2, reads DVKVTQSSRYLVKRTGEKVFLECVQDMDHENMFWYRQDPGLGLRLIYFSYDVKMKEKGDIPEGYSVSREKKERFSLILESASTNQTSMYLCASSGTGARRTGELFFGEGSRLTVL.